This entry concerns a single T cell receptor beta chain. Trimming pared 2 bases from V and 0 bases from J, leaving 4 bases between. Germline V CDR1 and CDR2: MRHNA, SNTAGT. CDR3 size: 14 residues. The table came from immunoSEQ multiplex PCR; TCRdb's copy has only in-frame clones and leaves some out. The table has tens of thousands of clones, about 88% seen once. This record comes from a study of T cell repertoires and Cas9 in healthy adults. The sequenced material came from CD4+ effector T cells (CD127+, CD25-, CD137-, CD154-) from PBMCs; culture status not recorded. The TCR sequence derives from a human donor in good health. The chain joins TRBV6-4 to TRBJ2-2, with D uncertain. CDR3 DNA: TGTGCCAGCAGTGACGGGACGAACACCGGGGAGCTGTTTTTT. Protein product: CASSDGTNTGELFF.